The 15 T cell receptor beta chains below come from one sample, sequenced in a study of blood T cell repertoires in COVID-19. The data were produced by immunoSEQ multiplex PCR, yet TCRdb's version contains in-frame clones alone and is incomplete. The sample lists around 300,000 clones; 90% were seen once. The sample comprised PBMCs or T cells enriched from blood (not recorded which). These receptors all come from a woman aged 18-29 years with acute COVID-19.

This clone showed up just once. CDR3 protein: CASSSPGHRNTEAFF. The CDR3, as DNA: TGTGCCAGCAGTTCCCCGGGACATAGGAACACTGAAGCTTTCTTT. The V call is TRBV6-5, the J call TRBJ1-1; maybe TRBD1 (6 bases). Germline V lookup: CDR1 MNHEY, CDR2 SVGAGI. The CDR3 is made up of 15 amino acids. V shed 4 bases and J shed 1 base, with 13 bases lying between them.

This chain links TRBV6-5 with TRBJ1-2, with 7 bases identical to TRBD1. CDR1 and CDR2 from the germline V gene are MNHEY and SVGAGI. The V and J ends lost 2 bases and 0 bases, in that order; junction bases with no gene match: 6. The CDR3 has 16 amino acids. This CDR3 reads CASSYTGQITNYGYTF. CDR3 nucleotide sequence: TGTGCCAGCAGTTACACGGGACAGATTACTAACTATGGCTACACCTTC.

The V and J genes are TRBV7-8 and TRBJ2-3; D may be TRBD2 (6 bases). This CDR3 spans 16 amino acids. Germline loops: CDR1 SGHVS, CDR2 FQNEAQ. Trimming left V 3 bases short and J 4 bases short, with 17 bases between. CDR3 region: CASSFTARGGADTQYF. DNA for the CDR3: TGTGCCAGCAGCTTCACTGCGAGAGGAGGGGCAGATACGCAGTATTTT.

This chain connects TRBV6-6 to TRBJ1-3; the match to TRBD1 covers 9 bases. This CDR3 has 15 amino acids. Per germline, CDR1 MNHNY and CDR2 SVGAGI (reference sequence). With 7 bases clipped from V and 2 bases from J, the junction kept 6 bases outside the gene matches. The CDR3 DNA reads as TGTGCCAGCACCAACCGGGACAGGGCTGGAAACACCATATATTTT. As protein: CASTNRDRAGNTIYF.

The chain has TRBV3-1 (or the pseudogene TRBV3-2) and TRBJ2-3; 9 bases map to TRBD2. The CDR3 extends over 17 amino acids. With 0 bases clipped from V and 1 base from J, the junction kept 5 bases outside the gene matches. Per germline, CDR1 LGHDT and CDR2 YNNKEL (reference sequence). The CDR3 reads CASSQDPRTSGTDTQYF. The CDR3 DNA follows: TGTGCCAGCAGCCAAGATCCGCGGACTAGCGGCACAGATACGCAGTATTTT.

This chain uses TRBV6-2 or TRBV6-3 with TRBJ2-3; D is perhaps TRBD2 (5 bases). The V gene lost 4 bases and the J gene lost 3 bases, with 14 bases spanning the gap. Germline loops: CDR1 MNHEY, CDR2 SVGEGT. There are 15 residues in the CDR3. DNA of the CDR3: TGTGCCAGCAGTTGGTGGAATGGGAGAACAGATACGCAGTATTTT. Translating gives CASSWWNGRTDTQYF.

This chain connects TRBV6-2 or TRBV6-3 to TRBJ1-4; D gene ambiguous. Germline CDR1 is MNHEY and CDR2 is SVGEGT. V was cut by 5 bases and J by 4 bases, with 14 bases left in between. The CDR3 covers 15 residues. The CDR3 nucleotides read TGTGCCAGCAGTCCAAGAGGGAACTATAATGAAAAACTGTTTTTT. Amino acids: CASSPRGNYNEKLFF.

The CDR3 reads CASSPSGRPYNEQFF. CDR3 sequence (DNA): TGTGCCAGCAGCCCAAGCGGGAGGCCGTACAATGAGCAGTTCTTC. This chain joins TRBV7-7 and TRBJ2-1; 9 nucleotides line up with TRBD2. Germline CDR1 reads SSHAT; CDR2 reads FNYEAQ (reference sequence). The CDR3 contains 15 residues. V trimming: 5 bases; J trimming: 4 bases; junction bases outside the gene matches: 6.

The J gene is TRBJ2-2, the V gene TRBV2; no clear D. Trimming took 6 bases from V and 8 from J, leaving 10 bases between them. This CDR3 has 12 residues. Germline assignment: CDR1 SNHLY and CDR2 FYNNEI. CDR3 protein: CASRRPGGELFF. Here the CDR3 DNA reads TGTGCCAGCAGGAGACCAGGTGGGGAGCTGTTTTTT.

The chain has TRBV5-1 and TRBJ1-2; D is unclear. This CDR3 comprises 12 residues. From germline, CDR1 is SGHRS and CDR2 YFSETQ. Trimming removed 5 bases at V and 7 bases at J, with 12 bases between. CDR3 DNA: TGCGCCAGCAGAATGGAGACCTCTGGCTACACCTTC. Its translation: CASRMETSGYTF.

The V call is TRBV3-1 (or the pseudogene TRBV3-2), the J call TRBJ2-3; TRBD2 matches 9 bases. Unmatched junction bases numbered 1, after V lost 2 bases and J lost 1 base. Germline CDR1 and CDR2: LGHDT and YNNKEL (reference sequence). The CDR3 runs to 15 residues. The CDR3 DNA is TGTGCCAGCAGCCAATGGACTAGCGGCACAGATACGCAGTATTTT. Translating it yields CASSQWTSGTDTQYF.

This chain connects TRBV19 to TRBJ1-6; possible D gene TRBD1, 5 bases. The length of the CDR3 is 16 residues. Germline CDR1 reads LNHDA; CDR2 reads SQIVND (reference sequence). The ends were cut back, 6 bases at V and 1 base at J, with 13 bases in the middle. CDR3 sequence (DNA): TGTGCCAGTAGGCCCAACGGGGGTTCCTATAATTCACCCCTCCACTTT. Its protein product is CASRPNGGSYNSPLHF.

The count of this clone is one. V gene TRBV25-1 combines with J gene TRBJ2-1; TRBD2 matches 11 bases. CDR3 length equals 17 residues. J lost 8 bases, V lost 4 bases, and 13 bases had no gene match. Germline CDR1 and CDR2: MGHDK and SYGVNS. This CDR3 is CASSARLAGILLDEQFF. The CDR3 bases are TGTGCCAGCAGTGCCCGACTAGCGGGAATACTACTCGATGAGCAGTTCTTC.

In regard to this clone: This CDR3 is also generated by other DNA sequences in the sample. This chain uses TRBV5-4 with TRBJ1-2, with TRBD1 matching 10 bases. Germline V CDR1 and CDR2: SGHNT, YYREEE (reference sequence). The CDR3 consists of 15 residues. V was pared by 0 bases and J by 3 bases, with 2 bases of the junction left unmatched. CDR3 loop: CASSLGTGGDYGYTF. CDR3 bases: TGTGCCAGCAGCTTGGGGACAGGGGGGGACTATGGCTACACCTTC. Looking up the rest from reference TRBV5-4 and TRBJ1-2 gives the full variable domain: ETGVTQSPTHLIKTRGQQVTLRCSSQSGHNTVSWYQQALGQGPQFIFQYYREEENGRGNFPPRFSGLQFPNYSSELNVNALELDDSALYLCASSLGTGGDYGYTFGSGTRLTVV.

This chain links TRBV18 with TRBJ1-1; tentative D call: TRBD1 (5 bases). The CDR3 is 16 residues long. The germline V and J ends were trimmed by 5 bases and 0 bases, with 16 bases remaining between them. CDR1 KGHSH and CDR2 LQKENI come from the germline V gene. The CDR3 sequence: CASSDQGAGMNTEAFF. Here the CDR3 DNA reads TGTGCCAGCTCAGACCAAGGGGCAGGGATGAACACTGAAGCTTTCTTT. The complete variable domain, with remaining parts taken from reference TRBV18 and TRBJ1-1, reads NAGVMQNPRHLVRRRGQEARLRCSPMKGHSHVYWYRQLPEEGLKFMVYLQKENIIDESGMPKERFSAEFPKEGPSILRIQQVVRGDSAAYFCASSDQGAGMNTEAFFGQGTRLTVV.